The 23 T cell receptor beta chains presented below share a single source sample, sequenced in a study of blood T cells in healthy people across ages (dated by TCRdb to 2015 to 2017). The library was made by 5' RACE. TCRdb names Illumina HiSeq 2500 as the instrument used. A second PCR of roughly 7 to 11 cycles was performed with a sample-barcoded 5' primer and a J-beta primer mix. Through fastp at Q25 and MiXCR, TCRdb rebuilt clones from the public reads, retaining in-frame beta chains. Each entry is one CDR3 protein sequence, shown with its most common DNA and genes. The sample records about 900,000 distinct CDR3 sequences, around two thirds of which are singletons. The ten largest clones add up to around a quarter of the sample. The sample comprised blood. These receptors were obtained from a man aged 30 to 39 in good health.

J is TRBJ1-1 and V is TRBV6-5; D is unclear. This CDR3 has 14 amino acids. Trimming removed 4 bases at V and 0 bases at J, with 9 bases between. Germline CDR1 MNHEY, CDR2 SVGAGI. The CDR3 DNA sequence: TGTGCCAGCAGTTCTAACTTTCTGAACACTGAAGCTTTCTTT. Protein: CASSSNFLNTEAFF.

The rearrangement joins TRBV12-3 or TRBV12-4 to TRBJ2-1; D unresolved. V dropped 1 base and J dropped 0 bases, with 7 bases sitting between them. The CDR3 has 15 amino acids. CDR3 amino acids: CASSLEGISYNEQFF. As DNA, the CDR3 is TGTGCCAGCAGTTTAGAGGGCATCTCCTACAATGAGCAGTTCTTC.

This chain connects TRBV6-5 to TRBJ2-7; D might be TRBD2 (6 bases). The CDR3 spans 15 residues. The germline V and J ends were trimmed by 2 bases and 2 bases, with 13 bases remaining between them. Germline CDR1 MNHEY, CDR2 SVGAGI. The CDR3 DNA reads TGTGCCAGCAGTTACACCGACGGGGGTCCCTACGAGCAGTACTTC. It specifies CASSYTDGGPYEQYF.

CDR3 region: CASSRSGGTTYEQYF. Written as DNA, the CDR3 is TGCGCCAGCAGCCGTAGCGGGGGGACAACCTACGAGCAGTACTTC. V and J are TRBV5-1 and TRBJ2-7; TRBD2 matches at 10 bases. J gave up 2 bases and V 4 bases, and 6 bases lay outside the gene matches. The CDR3 is 15 residues long. CDR1 and CDR2 from the germline V gene are SGHRS and YFSETQ.

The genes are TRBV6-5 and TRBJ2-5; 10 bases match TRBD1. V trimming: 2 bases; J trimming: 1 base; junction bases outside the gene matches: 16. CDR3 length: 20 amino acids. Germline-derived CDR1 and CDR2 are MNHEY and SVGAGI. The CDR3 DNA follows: TGTGCCAGCAGTTACCCGAAAGTAGGCCGGGACAGGGGAGGCCAAGAGACCCAGTACTTC. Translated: CASSYPKVGRDRGGQETQYF.

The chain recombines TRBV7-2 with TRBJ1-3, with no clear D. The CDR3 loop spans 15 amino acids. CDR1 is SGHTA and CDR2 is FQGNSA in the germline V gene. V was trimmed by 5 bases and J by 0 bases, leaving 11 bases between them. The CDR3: CASSLGHPSGNTIYF. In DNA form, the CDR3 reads TGTGCCAGCAGCCTAGGGCATCCCTCTGGAAACACCATATATTTT.

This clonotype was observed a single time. This chain's CDR3 is CASSLEGRGCDTQYF. As DNA, the CDR3 is TGTGCCAGCAGCTTAGAGGGCAGGGGGTGTGATACGCAGTATTTT. V and J are TRBV7-2 and TRBJ2-3, with 7 bases aligning to TRBD1. The trim removed 1 base at V and 6 bases at J, leaving 7 bases unmatched. Per germline, CDR1 SGHTA and CDR2 FQGNSA. The CDR3 length is 15 residues. Complete variable domain (other parts from reference TRBV7-2 and TRBJ2-3): GAGVSQSPSNKVTEKGKDVELRCDPISGHTALYWYRQSLGQGLEFLIYFQGNSAPDKSGLPSDRFSAERTGGSVSTLTIQRTQQEDSAVYLCASSLEGRGCDTQYFGPGTRLTVL.

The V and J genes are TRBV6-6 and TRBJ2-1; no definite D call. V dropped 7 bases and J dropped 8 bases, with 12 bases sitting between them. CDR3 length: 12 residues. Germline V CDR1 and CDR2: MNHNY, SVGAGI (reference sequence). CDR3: CASMDPGYEQFF. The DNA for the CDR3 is TGTGCCAGCATGGATCCGGGCTATGAGCAGTTCTTC.

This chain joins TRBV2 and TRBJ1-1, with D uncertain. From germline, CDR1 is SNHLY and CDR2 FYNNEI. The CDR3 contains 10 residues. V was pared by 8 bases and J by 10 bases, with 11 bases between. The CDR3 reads CASLPDGAFF. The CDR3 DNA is TGTGCCAGCCTTCCGGACGGAGCTTTCTTT.

The CDR3 region is CASSQRTRSETQYF. CDR3 sequence (DNA): TGTGCCAGCAGCCAGCGAACTAGATCGGAGACCCAGTACTTC. The chain uses TRBV7-2 and TRBJ2-5, with D perhaps TRBD2 (5 bases). Germline V gene sequence: CDR1 SGHTA, CDR2 FQGNSA. There are 14 residues in the CDR3. V lost 5 bases to trimming and J lost 5 bases, with 15 bases between them.

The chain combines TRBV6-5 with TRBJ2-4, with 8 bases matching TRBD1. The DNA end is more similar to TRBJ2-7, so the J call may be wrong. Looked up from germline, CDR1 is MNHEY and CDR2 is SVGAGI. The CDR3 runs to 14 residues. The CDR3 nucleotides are TGTGCCAGCAGTTACGCTCAGGGGGCCTGCGAGCAGTACTTC. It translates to CASSYAQGACEQYF.

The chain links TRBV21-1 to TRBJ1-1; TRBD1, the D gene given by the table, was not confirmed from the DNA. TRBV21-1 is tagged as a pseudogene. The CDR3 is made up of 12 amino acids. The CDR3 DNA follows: TGTGCCCGCAAACCGGGGGAGACTGAAGCTTTCTTT. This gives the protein CARKPGETEAFF.

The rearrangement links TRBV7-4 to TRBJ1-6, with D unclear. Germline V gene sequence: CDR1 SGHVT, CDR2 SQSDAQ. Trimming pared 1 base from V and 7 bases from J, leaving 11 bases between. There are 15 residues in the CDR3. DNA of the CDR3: TGTGCCAGCAGCTTAGAGAGAATGGTAAATTCACCCCTCCACTTT. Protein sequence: CASSLERMVNSPLHF.

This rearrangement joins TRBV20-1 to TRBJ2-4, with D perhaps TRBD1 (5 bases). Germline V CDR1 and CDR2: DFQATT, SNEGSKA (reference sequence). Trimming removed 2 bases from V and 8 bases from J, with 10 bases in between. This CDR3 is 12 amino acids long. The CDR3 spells CSARKGEHIQYF. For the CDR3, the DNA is TGCAGTGCTAGAAAAGGGGAACACATTCAGTACTTC.

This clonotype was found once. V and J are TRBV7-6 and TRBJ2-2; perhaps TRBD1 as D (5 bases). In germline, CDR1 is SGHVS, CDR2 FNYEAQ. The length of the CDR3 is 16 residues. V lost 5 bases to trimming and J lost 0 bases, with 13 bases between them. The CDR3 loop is CASSLDRRANTGELFF. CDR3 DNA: TGTGCCAGCAGCCTAGACAGAAGAGCGAACACCGGGGAGCTGTTTTTT. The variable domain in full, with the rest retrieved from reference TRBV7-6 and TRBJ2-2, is GAGVSQSPRYKVTKRGQDVALRCDPISGHVSLYWYRQALGQGPEFLTYFNYEAQQDKSGLPNDRFSAERPEGSISTLTIQRTEQRDSAMYRCASSLDRRANTGELFFGEGSRLTVL.

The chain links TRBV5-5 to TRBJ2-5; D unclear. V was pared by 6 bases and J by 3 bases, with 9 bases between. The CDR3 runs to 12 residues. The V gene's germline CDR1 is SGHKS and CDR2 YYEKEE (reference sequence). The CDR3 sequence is CASTKNEETQYF. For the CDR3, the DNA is TGTGCCAGCACCAAGAACGAAGAGACCCAGTACTTC.

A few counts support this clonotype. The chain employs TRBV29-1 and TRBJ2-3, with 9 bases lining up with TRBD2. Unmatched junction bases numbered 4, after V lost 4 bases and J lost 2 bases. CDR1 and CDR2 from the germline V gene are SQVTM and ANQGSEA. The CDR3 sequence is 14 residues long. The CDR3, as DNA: TGCAGCGTTGGACTAGCGGCAAACACAGATACGCAGTATTTT. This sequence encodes CSVGLAANTDTQYF.

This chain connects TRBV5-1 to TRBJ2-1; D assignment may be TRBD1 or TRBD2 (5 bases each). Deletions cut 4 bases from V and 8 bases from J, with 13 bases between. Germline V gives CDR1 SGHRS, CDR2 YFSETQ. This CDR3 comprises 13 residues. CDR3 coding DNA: TGCGCCAGCAGCACCGGGGCACTCGATGAGCAGTTCTTC. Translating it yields CASSTGALDEQFF.

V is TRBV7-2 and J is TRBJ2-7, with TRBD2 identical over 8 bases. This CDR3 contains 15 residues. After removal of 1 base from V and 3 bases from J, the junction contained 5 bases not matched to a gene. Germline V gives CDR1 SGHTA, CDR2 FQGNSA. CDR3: CASSLGHAGGYEQYF. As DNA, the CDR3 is TGTGCCAGCAGCTTAGGTCACGCGGGGGGCTACGAGCAGTACTTC. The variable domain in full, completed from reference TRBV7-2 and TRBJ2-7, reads GAGVSQSPSNKVTEKGKDVELRCDPISGHTALYWYRQSLGQGLEFLIYFQGNSAPDKSGLPSDRFSAERTGGSVSTLTIQRTQQEDSAVYLCASSLGHAGGYEQYFGPGTRLTVT.

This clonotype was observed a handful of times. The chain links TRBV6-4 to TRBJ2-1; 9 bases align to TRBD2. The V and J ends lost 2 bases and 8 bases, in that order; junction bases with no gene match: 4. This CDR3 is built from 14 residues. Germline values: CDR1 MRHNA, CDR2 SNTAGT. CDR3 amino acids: CASSDGGGADEQFF. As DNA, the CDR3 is TGTGCCAGCAGTGACGGCGGGGGGGCTGATGAGCAGTTCTTC.

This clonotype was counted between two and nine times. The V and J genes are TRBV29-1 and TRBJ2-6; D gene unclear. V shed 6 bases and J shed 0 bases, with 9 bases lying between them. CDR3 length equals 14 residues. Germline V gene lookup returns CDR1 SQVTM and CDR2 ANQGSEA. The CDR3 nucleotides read TGCAGCGTCGACCATGGCTCTGGGGCCAACGTCCTGACTTTC. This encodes CSVDHGSGANVLTF.

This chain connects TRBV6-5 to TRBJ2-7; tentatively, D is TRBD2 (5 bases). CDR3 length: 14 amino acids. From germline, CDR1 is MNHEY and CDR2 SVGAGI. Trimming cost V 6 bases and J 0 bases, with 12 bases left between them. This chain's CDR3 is CASRRGSGSYEQYF. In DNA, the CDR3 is TGTGCCAGCAGGCGAGGGTCGGGCTCCTACGAGCAGTACTTC.

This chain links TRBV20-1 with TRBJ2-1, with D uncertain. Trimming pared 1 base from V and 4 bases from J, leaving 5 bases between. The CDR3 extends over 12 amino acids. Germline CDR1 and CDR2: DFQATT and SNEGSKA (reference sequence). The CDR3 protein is CSARAAYNEQFF. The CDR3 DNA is TGCAGTGCTAGAGCGGCTTACAATGAGCAGTTCTTC.